This T cell receptor (beta chain) was recorded in a study of cytomegalovirus exposure and HLA in healthy donors. Whole-study findings and limits: The study listed 164 cytomegalovirus-associated TCR beta chains.

On this clone: Its target is not known.

V was cut by 4 bases and J by 7 bases, with 11 bases left in between. Per the germline V gene, CDR1 is SNHLY and CDR2 is FYNNEI. The CDR3 has 13 amino acids. The PCR contained 60 Vbeta and 13 Jbeta primers. TCRdb's table, derived via immunoSEQ multiplex PCR, lists solely in-frame clones and lacks some. The table lists more than 80,000 clones, more than 70% of them singletons. The sequencing sample was made of PBMCs. This receptor was identified in a man aged 35 to 55 in good health and CMV-seronegative. The V and J genes are TRBV2 and TRBJ1-5; no definite D call. The chain's CDR3 is CASSGQLRQPQHF. The DNA for the CDR3 is TGTGCCAGCAGTGGGCAACTACGGCAGCCCCAGCATTTT.